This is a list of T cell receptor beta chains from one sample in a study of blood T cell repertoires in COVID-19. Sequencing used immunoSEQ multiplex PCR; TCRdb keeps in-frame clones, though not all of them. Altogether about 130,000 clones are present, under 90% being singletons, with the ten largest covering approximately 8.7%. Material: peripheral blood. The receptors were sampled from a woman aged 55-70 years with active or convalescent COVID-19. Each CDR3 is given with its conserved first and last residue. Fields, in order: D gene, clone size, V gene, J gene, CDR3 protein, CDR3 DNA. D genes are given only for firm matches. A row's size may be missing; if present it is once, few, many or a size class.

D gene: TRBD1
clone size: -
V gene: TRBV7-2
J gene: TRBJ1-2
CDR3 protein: CAGGPGQGQYGYTF
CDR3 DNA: TGTGCCGGGGGACCGGGACAGGGACAATATGGCTACACCTTC

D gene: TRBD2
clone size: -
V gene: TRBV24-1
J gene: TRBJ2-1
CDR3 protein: CATRNSGGRNEQFF
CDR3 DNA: TGTGCCACCAGAAATAGCGGGGGACGCAATGAGCAGTTCTTC

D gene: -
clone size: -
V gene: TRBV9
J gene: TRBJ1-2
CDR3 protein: CASSIEQGNGYTF
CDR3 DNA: TGTGCCAGCAGCATAGAACAGGGAAACGGCTACACCTTC

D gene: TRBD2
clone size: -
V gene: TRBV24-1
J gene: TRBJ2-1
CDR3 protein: CATSDIRPRGMGRGDEQFF
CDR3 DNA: TGTGCCACCAGTGATATCCGCCCCCGAGGGATGGGGCGGGGGGATGAGCAGTTCTTC

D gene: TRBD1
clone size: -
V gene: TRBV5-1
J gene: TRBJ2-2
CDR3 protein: CASSSGQVVGELFF
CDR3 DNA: TGCGCCAGCAGCAGCGGACAGGTAGTCGGGGAGCTGTTTTTT

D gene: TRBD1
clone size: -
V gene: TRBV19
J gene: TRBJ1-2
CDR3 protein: CASSRTPGGNYGYTF
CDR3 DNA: TGTGCCAGTAGTCGGACTCCAGGGGGCAACTATGGCTACACCTTC

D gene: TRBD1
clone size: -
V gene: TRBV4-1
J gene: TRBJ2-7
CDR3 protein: CASSQLTGRYEQYF
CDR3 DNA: TGCGCCAGCAGCCAGCTGACAGGGCGCTACGAGCAGTACTTC

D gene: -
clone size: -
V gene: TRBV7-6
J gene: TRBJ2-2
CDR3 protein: CASSWQPGSGTGELFF
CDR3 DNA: TGTGCCAGCAGCTGGCAGCCGGGGAGCGGGACCGGGGAGCTGTTTTTT

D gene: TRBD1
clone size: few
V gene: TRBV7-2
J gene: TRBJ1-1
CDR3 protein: CASSFSGGDEAFF
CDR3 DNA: TGTGCCAGCAGCTTTTCAGGGGGCGATGAAGCTTTCTTT

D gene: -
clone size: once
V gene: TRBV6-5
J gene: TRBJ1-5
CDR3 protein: CASRPGTFFQPQHF
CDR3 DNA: TGTGCCAGCAGACCCGGGACATTTTTTCAGCCCCAGCATTTT

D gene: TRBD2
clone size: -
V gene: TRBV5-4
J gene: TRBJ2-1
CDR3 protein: CASSRGGLAGNNEQFF
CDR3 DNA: TGTGCCAGCAGCCGGGGGGGACTAGCGGGGAACAATGAGCAGTTCTTC

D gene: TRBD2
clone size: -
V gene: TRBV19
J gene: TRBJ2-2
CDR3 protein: CASSTRGGPNTGELFF
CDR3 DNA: TGTGCCAGTAGTACCCGCGGGGGGCCGAACACCGGGGAGCTGTTTTTT

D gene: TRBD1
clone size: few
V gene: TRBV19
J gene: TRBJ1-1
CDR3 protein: CASSFRGTEAFF
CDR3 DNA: TGTGCCAGTAGTTTCAGGGGGACTGAAGCTTTCTTT

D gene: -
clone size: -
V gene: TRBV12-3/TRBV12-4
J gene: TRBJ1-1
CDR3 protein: CASSYGQGTEAFF
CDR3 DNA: TGTGCCAGCAGTTATGGGCAGGGGACTGAAGCTTTCTTT

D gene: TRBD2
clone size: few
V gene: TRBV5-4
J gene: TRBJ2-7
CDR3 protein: CASSTPPGGRAPEQYF
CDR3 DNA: TGTGCCAGCAGCACCCCGCCTGGGGGGAGGGCTCCCGAGCAGTACTTC

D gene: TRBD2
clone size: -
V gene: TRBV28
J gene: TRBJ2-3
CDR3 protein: CASSGAGITDTQYF
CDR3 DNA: TGTGCCAGCAGTGGAGCGGGAATTACAGATACGCAGTATTTT

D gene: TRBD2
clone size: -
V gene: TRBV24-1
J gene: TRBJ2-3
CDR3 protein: CATSSTSGTDTQYF
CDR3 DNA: TGTGCCACCAGTTCGACTAGCGGGACAGATACGCAGTATTTT

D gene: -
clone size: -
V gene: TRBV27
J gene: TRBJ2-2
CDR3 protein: CASSKQGSTGELFF
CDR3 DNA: TGTGCCAGCAGTAAACAGGGAAGCACCGGGGAGCTGTTTTTT

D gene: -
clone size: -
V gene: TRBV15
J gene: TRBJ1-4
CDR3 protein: CATSREPRAYHEKLFF
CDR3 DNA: TGTGCCACCAGCAGAGAACCCAGGGCATATCATGAAAAACTGTTTTTT

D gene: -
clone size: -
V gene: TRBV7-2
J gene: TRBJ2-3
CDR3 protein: CASSLSREDTQYF
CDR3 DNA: TGTGCCAGCAGCTTAAGTAGGGAGGATACGCAGTATTTT

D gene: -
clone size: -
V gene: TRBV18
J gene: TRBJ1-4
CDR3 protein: CASSPSLELEKLFF
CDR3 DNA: TGTGCCAGCTCACCAAGTCTGGAGTTAGAAAAACTGTTTTTT

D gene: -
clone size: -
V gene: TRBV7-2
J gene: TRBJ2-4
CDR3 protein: CASRPGAGAAKNIQYF
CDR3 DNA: TGTGCCAGCCGACCAGGGGCGGGAGCGGCCAAAAACATTCAGTACTTC

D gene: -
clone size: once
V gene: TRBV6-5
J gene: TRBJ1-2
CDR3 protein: CASRSPNGRYGYTF
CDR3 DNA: TGTGCCAGCAGGAGCCCTAATGGGCGCTATGGCTACACCTTC

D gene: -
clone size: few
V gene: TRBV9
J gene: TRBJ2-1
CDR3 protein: CASSVGEWARSSYNEQFF
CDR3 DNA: TGTGCCAGCAGCGTAGGCGAGTGGGCCCGAAGCTCCTACAATGAGCAGTTCTTC

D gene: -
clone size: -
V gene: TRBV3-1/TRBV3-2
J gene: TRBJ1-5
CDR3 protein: CASSDGHVSQPQHF
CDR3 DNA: TGTGCCAGCAGTGACGGACACGTCAGTCAGCCCCAGCATTTT

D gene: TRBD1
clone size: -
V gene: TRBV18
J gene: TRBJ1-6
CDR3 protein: CASSPRGQGDNSPLHF
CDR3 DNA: TGTGCCAGCTCACCACGAGGACAGGGCGATAATTCACCCCTCCACTTT

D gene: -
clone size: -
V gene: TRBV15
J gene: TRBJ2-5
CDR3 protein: CATSREASPTTQYF
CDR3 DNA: TGTGCCACCAGCAGAGAAGCATCTCCCACGACCCAGTACTTC

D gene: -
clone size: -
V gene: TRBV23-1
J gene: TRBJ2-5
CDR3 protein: CASSRLDKSMGTQYF
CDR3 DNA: TGCGCCAGCAGTCGCCTGGACAAATCCATGGGGACCCAGTACTTC

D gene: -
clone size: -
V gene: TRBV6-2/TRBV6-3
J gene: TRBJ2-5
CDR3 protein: CASSLGSGGVETQYF
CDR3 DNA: TGTGCCAGCAGTCTAGGATCTGGAGGCGTAGAGACCCAGTACTTC

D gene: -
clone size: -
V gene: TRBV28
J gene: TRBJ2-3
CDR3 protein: CASSFTGYTDTQYF
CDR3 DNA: TGTGCCAGCAGTTTTACCGGTTACACAGATACGCAGTATTTT

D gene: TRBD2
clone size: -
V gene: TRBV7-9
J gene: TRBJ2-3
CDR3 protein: CASSLGIGAGGTTDTQYF
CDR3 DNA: TGTGCCAGCAGCTTAGGGATAGGAGCGGGAGGGACGACAGATACGCAGTATTTT

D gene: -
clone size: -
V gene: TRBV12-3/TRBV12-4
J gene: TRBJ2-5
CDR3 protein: CASTPWSFETQYF
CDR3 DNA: TGTGCCAGCACCCCGTGGAGTTTTGAGACCCAGTACTTC

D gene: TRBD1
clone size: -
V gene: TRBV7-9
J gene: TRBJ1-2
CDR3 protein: CASSRTGDYGYTF
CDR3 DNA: TGTGCCAGCAGCCGGACAGGAGACTATGGCTACACCTTC

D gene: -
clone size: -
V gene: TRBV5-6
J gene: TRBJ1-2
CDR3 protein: CASSFPANYGYTF
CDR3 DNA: TGTGCCAGCAGCTTCCCGGCTAACTATGGCTACACCTTC

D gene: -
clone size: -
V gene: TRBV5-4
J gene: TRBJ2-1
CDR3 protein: CASSLVGGYEQFF
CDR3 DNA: TGTGCCAGCAGCTTGGTTGGGGGGTATGAGCAGTTCTTC

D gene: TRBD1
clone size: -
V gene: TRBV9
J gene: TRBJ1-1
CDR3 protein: CASSTTSPGGTEAFF
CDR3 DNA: TGTGCCAGCAGCACGACGAGCCCAGGGGGTACTGAAGCTTTCTTT

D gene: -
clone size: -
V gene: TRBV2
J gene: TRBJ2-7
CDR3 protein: CASKMDNSYEQYF
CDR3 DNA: TGTGCCAGCAAGATGGACAACTCCTACGAGCAGTACTTC

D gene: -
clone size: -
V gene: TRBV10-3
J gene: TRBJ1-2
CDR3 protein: CAISEGRDGYTF
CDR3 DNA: TGTGCCATCAGTGAGGGGCGCGATGGCTACACCTTC

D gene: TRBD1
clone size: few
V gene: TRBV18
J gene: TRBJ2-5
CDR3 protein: CASSPDRGHQETQYF
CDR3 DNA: TGTGCCAGCTCGCCCGACAGGGGTCACCAAGAGACCCAGTACTTC

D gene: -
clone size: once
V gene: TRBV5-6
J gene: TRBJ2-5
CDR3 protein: CASSLVPMGLEETQYF
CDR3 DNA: TGTGCCAGCAGCTTGGTGCCGATGGGGCTGGAGGAGACCCAGTACTTC

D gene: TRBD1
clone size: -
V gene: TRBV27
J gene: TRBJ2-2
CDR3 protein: CASSTRTGPTGELFF
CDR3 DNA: TGTGCCAGCAGTACCCGGACAGGGCCCACCGGGGAGCTGTTTTTT